A single sample gave rise to the 16 T cell receptor beta chains below, sequenced in a study of lymphopenia after photon versus proton radiotherapy. The data were produced by immunoSEQ multiplex PCR, yet TCRdb's version contains in-frame clones alone and is incomplete. The profile covers around 64,000 clones, with about 85% appearing a single time and roughly 13% taken by the ten largest. Sequenced here: peripheral blood, sampled from a patient treated with proton-based radiotherapy. The receptors shown here come from a man older than 75 with esophageal cancer.

The V call is TRBV6-1, the J call TRBJ1-5; 9 bases are a match to TRBD1. Germline CDR1 and CDR2: MNHNS and SASEGT. Unmatched junction bases numbered 6, after V lost 7 bases and J lost 2 bases. The CDR3 contains 15 residues. This chain's CDR3 is CASTPGQGGNQPQHF. CDR3 DNA: TGTGCCAGCACCCCGGGACAGGGAGGCAATCAGCCCCAGCATTTT.

The chain links TRBV28 to TRBJ1-2; the match to TRBD1 covers 8 bases. The CDR3 has 13 residues. CDR1 is MDHEN, CDR2 SYDVKM, per germline. The V segment lost 5 bases and the J segment 8 bases; nucleotides outside the gene matches: 7. Here the CDR3 reads CASSQTGVGGYTF. The CDR3 nucleotides read TGTGCCAGCAGTCAGACAGGGGTGGGCGGCTACACCTTC.

The chain combines TRBV10-1 with TRBJ2-7, with 8 bases that match TRBD1. Unmatched junction bases numbered 6, after V lost 3 bases and J lost 5 bases. The CDR3 totals 14 residues. CDR1 and CDR2 (germline): WNHNN, SYGVQD (reference sequence). CDR3 sequence reads: CASSEAGQGHEQYF. The CDR3 DNA sequence: TGCGCCAGCAGTGAAGCAGGACAGGGCCACGAGCAGTACTTC.

This clone appeared a single time. The rearrangement joins TRBV20-1 to TRBJ2-7; TRBD2 is a possible D gene (5 bases). The V gene's germline CDR1 is DFQATT and CDR2 SNEGSKA (reference sequence). This CDR3 is 11 amino acids long. Trimming removed 6 bases at V and 6 bases at J, with 12 bases between. The CDR3 region is CSATDSLEQYF. As DNA, the CDR3 is TGCAGTGCAACGGACTCCCTCGAGCAGTACTTC.

The CDR3 spells CASSSWGFEGKLFF. The DNA for the CDR3 is TGTGCCAGCAGCTCTTGGGGCTTTGAAGGAAAACTGTTTTTT. The rearrangement links TRBV7-9 to TRBJ1-4, with a weak D call TRBD1 (5 bases). Germline CDR1 reads SEHNR; CDR2 reads FQNEAQ (reference sequence). This CDR3 spans 14 amino acids. With 4 bases removed from V and 10 bases from J, the gap between germline ends came to 16 bases.

The chain links TRBV7-2 to TRBJ2-5; 7 bases are a match to TRBD2. Trimming removed 4 bases from V and 5 bases from J; junction bases left unmatched: 10. This CDR3 is built from 15 residues. Germline CDR1 and CDR2: SGHTA and FQGNSA. CDR3 nucleotide sequence: TGTGCCAGCAGCTATCAGCGGGGTGGCGGGGAGACCCAGTACTTC. Amino acids: CASSYQRGGGETQYF.

This clone was seen only once. The chain is built from TRBV7-9 and TRBJ2-7; D remains unclear. Germline loops: CDR1 SEHNR, CDR2 FQNEAQ (reference sequence). The V gene lost 5 bases and the J gene lost 6 bases, with 14 bases spanning the gap. This CDR3 contains 13 residues. CDR3 sequence reads: CASSLTTGGEQYF. The CDR3 DNA follows: TGTGCCAGCAGCCTAACAACCGGCGGCGAGCAGTACTTC. Full variable domain (remainder filled in from reference TRBV7-9 and TRBJ2-7): DTGVSQNPRHKITKRGQNVTFRCDPISEHNRLYWYRQTLGQGPEFLTYFQNEAQLEKSRLLSDRFSAERPKGSFSTLEIQRTEQGDSAMYLCASSLTTGGEQYFGPGTRLTVT.

The chain couples TRBV29-1 to TRBJ2-3; a weak D match, TRBD1 (5 bases). The V gene lost 6 bases and the J gene lost 7 bases, with 14 bases spanning the gap. The CDR3 totals 12 residues. Looked up from germline, CDR1 is SQVTM and CDR2 is ANQGSEA. The CDR3 sequence: CSVPSTVNTQYF. The CDR3 nucleotides are TGCAGCGTCCCGTCGACAGTAAATACGCAGTATTTT.

The chain recombines TRBV6-5 with TRBJ2-5; D ambiguous. V lost 1 base, J lost 1 base, and 13 bases lay in between. The CDR3 runs 16 residues. Per germline, CDR1 MNHEY and CDR2 SVGAGI. CDR3 nucleotide sequence: TGTGCCAGCAGTTACTACTCCCGTGGCAGCCAAGAGACCCAGTACTTC. It yields the protein CASSYYSRGSQETQYF.

The chain couples TRBV29-1 to TRBJ1-2; D is perhaps TRBD1 (6 bases). The CDR3 extends over 14 amino acids. Per germline, CDR1 SQVTM and CDR2 ANQGSEA. Trimming removed 3 bases at V and 3 bases at J, with 14 bases between. The chain's CDR3 is CSVEDSNGDYGYTF. The CDR3 DNA reads TGCAGCGTTGAGGACAGCAATGGGGACTATGGCTACACCTTC.

The table lists this clone with a count of one. The chain couples TRBV5-1 to TRBJ2-5, with D possibly being TRBD2 (6 bases). Germline CDR1 reads SGHRS; CDR2 reads YFSETQ. The CDR3 runs 15 residues. V was trimmed by 5 bases and J by 2 bases, leaving 16 bases between them. The CDR3 nucleotides read TGCGCCAGCAGGCTCGGCGGGGCCATTCAAGAGACCCAGTACTTC. Its protein is CASRLGGAIQETQYF.

The chain recombines TRBV6-5 with TRBJ1-5; 7 nucleotides line up with TRBD1. V lost 5 bases and J lost 3; bases outside the gene matches: 4. Germline-derived CDR1 and CDR2 are MNHEY and SVGAGI. This CDR3 has 14 residues. The CDR3 DNA is TGTGCCAGCAGTCCAGGGGGTCCCAATCAGCCCCAGCATTTT. This encodes CASSPGGPNQPQHF.

The chain employs TRBV6-1 and TRBJ2-3; 11 nucleotides match TRBD1. After removal of 10 bases from V and 4 bases from J, the junction contained 7 bases not matched to a gene. The germline gives CDR1 MNHNS, CDR2 SASEGT. The CDR3 loop spans 14 amino acids. The DNA for the CDR3 is TGTGCCACCGCGGACAGGGGGCCTTCAGATACGCAGTATTTT. It encodes CATADRGPSDTQYF.

This clone came up once. V gene TRBV7-9 combines with J gene TRBJ1-3; D is unclear. The V gene's germline CDR1 is SEHNR and CDR2 FQNEAQ (reference sequence). This CDR3 region has 15 residues. Trimming cost V 3 bases and J 0 bases, with 9 bases left between them. The CDR3 DNA sequence: TGTGCCAGCAGCTTCCCCGGGATCTCTGGAAACACCATATATTTT. This codes for CASSFPGISGNTIYF.

V and J are TRBV7-3 and TRBJ2-7; D gene uncertain. The CDR3 loop spans 14 amino acids. Germline CDR1 SGHTA, CDR2 FQGTGA. Trimming cost V 5 bases and J 3 bases, with 14 bases left between them. The CDR3: CASSADASSYEQYF. CDR3 DNA: TGTGCCAGCAGCGCGGACGCTTCGAGCTACGAGCAGTACTTC.

The DNA of the CDR3 is TGTGCCAGCAGGACTTGGCCGGGAACTGAAGCTTTCTTT. Translated: CASRTWPGTEAFF. The chain carries TRBV6-1 and TRBJ1-1; D remains unclear. V was shortened by 6 bases and J by 5 bases, with 13 bases between the two germline ends. The germline V gene has CDR1 MNHNS and CDR2 SASEGT. CDR3 length: 13 residues.